Below are 7 T cell receptor beta chains sequenced from a single sample in a study of identical twins. Using its own MiXCR run on the 5' RACE reads, TCRdb lists one record per CDR3 protein. The sample lists 700,000 or so distinct CDR3 sequences, over 8.5% occurring once. These data also formed part of another study, on yellow fever vaccine responses in identical twins.

Specimen: PBMCs. Every receptor here comes from a young woman in good health.

This clonotype was counted between two and nine times. The chain couples TRBV29-1 to TRBJ2-7, with 10 bases identical to TRBD2. V trimming: 6 bases; J trimming: 3 bases; junction bases outside the gene matches: 5. The CDR3 is made up of 13 amino acids. The germline CDR1 and CDR2 sequences are SQVTM and ANQGSEA. This chain's CDR3 is CSVGTSVNYEQYF. The CDR3 DNA follows: TGCAGCGTCGGGACTAGCGTGAACTACGAGCAGTACTTC.

In this sample, this clonotype turned up a few times. The chain uses TRBV7-2 and TRBJ2-7; no clear D gene. This CDR3 comprises 15 residues. Trimming shortened V by 2 bases and J by 3 bases, and 14 bases separated the two germline ends. Germline assignment: CDR1 SGHTA and CDR2 FQGNSA. This CDR3 reads CASSLILSTYYEQYF. The CDR3 DNA sequence: TGTGCCAGCAGCTTAATACTATCCACCTACTACGAGCAGTACTTC.

This clonotype was recorded a few times. The gene calls are TRBV18 and TRBJ2-3; no clear D gene. Germline V gives CDR1 KGHSH, CDR2 LQKENI. The V end was cut by 0 bases, the J end by 0 bases, with 13 bases between. This CDR3 has 17 residues. This CDR3 is CASSPPSGYPSTDTQYF. DNA for the CDR3: TGTGCCAGCTCACCACCGTCCGGTTACCCTAGCACAGATACGCAGTATTTT.

The sample holds many counts of this clonotype. The chain uses TRBV7-9 and TRBJ2-5; D is perhaps TRBD2 (6 bases). Germline V CDR1 and CDR2: SEHNR, FQNEAQ (reference sequence). Trimming cost V 3 bases and J 5 bases, with 16 bases left between them. This CDR3 spans 15 amino acids. CDR3 protein: CASSFFDAGGETQYF. The CDR3 DNA sequence: TGTGCCAGCAGCTTTTTCGACGCTGGGGGGGAGACCCAGTACTTC.

V is TRBV6-6 and J is TRBJ2-1, with unresolved D. The V and J ends lost 4 bases and 7 bases respectively, with 11 bases between them. The CDR3 length is 13 residues. Germline values: CDR1 MNHNY, CDR2 SVGAGI (reference sequence). CDR3 region: CASSLWSTNEQFF. CDR3 DNA: TGTGCCAGCAGTTTATGGTCCACTAATGAGCAGTTCTTC.

The genes are TRBV20-1 and TRBJ1-1, with TRBD1 matching over 7 bases. The CDR3 has 16 residues. J gave up 0 bases and V 1 base, and 8 bases lay outside the gene matches. Germline loops: CDR1 DFQATT, CDR2 SNEGSKA (reference sequence). The CDR3 spells CSARAYAGGLNTEAFF. The CDR3 bases are TGCAGTGCTAGAGCCTATGCAGGGGGACTGAACACTGAAGCTTTCTTT.

This clonotype was detected only a few times. The chain joins TRBV27 to TRBJ1-1; possibly TRBD1 for D (6 bases). V dropped 5 bases and J dropped 0 bases, with 10 bases sitting between them. Germline loops: CDR1 MNHEY, CDR2 SMNVEV (reference sequence). The CDR3 spans 14 residues. CDR3 in amino acids: CASSDRWLNTEAFF. Here the CDR3 DNA reads TGTGCCAGCAGTGACAGGTGGCTGAACACTGAAGCTTTCTTT.